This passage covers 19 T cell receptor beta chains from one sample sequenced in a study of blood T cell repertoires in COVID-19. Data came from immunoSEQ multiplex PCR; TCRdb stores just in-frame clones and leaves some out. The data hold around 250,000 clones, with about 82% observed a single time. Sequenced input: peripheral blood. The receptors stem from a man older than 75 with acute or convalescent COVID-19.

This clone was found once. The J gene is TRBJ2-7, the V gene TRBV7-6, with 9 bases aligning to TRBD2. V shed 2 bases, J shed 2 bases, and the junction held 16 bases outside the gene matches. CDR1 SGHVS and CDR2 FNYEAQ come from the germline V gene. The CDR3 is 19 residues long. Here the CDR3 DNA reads TGTGCCAGCAGCTTATACGGCGGGGGGGCAGTCAAACCGGCCTACGAGCAGTACTTC. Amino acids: CASSLYGGGAVKPAYEQYF.

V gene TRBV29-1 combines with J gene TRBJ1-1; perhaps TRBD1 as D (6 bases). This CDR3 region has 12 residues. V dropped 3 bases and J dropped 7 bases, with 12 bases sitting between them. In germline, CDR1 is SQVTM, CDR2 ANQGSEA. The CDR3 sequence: CSVDGGLGEAFF. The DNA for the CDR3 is TGCAGCGTTGACGGGGGGCTTGGTGAAGCTTTCTTT.

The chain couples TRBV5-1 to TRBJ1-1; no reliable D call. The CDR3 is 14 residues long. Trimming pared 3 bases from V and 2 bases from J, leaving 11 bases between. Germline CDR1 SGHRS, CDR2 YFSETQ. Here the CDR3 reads CASSSKTANTEAFF. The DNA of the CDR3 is TGCGCCAGCAGCTCAAAAACAGCTAACACTGAAGCTTTCTTT. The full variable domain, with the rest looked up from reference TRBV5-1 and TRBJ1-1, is KAGVTQTPRYLIKTRGQQVTLSCSPISGHRSVSWYQQTPGQGLQFLFEYFSETQRNKGNFPGRFSGRQFSNSRSEMNVSTLELGDSALYLCASSSKTANTEAFFGQGTRLTVV.

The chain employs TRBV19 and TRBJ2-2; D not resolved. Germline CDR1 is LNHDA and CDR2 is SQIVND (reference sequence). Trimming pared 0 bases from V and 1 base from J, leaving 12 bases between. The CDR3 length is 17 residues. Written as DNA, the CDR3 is TGTGCCAGTAGTATAGAGCACAGCCTGTGGAACACCGGGGAGCTGTTTTTT. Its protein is CASSIEHSLWNTGELFF.

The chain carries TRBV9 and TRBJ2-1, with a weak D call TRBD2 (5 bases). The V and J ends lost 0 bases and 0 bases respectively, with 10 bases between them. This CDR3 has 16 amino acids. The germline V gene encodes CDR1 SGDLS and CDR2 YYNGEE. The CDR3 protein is CASSVGGPSSYNEQFF. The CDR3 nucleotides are TGTGCCAGCAGCGTAGGAGGGCCGAGCTCCTACAATGAGCAGTTCTTC.

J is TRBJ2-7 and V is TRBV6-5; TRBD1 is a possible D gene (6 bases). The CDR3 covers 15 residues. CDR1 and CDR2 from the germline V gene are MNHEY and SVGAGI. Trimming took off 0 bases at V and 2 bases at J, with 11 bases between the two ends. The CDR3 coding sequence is TGTGCCAGCAGTTACTCGAGCAGGGGTACCTACGAGCAGTACTTC. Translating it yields CASSYSSRGTYEQYF.

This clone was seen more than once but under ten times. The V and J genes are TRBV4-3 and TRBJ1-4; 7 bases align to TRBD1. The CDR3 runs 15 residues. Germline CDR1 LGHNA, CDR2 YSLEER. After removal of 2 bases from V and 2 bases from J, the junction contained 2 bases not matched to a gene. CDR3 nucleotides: TGCGCCAGCAGCCAAACGGGACAGACTAATGAAAAACTGTTTTTT. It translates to CASSQTGQTNEKLFF.

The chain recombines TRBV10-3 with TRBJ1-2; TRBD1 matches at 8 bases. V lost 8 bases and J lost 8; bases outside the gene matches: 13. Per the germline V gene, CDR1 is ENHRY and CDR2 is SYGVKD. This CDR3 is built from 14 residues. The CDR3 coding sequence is TGTGCCATCTCAGGGACAGGTATGGGTGACGGCTACACCTTC. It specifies CAISGTGMGDGYTF.

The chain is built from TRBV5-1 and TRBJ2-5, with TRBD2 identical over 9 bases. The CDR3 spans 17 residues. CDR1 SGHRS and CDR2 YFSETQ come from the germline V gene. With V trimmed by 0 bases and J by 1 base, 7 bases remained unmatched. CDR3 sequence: CASSLVGLAGSQETQYF. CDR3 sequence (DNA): TGCGCCAGCAGCTTGGTGGGGCTAGCGGGGAGCCAAGAGACCCAGTACTTC.

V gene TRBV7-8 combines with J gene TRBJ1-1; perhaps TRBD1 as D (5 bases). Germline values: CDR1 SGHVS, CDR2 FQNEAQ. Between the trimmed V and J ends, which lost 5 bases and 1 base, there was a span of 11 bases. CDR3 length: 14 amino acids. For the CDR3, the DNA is TGTGCCAGCAGCCGTCCGGGGGAGAACACTGAAGCTTTCTTT. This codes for CASSRPGENTEAFF.

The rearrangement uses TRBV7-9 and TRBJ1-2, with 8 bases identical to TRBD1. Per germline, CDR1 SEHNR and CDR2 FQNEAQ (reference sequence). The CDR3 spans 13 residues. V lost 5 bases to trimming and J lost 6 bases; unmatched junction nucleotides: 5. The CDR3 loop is CASSMDRVDGYTF. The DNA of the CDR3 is TGTGCCAGCAGCATGGACAGGGTAGATGGCTACACCTTC.

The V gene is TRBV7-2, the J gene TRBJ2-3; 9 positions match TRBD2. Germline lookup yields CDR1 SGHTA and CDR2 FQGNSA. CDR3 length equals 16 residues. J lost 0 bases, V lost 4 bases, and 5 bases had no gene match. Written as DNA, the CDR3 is TGTGCCAGCAGCTCTTTAGCGGGGGCGAGCACAGATACGCAGTATTTT. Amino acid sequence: CASSSLAGASTDTQYF.

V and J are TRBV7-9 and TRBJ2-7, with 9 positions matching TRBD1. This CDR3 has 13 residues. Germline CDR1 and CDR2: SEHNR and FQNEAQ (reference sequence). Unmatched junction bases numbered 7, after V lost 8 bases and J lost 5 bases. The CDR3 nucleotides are TGTGCCAGCGGTAGGACAGGGGCGGACGAGCAGTACTTC. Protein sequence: CASGRTGADEQYF. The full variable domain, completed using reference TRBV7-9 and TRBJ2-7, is DTGVSQNPRHKITKRGQNVTFRCDPISEHNRLYWYRQTLGQGPEFLTYFQNEAQLEKSRLLSDRFSAERPKGSFSTLEIQRTEQGDSAMYLCASGRTGADEQYFGPGTRLTVT.

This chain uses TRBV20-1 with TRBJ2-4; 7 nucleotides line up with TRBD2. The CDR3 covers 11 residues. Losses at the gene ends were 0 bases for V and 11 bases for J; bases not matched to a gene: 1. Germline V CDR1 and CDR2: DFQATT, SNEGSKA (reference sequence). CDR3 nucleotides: TGCAGTGCTAGAGATCGGGGGGTTCAGTACTTC. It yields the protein CSARDRGVQYF.

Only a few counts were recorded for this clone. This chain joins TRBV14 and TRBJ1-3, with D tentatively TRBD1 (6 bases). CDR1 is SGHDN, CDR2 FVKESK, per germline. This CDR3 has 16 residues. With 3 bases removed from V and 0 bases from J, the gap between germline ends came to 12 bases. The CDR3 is CASSQPGHLSGNTIYF. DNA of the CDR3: TGTGCCAGCAGCCAGCCGGGACACCTCTCTGGAAACACCATATATTTT.

The CDR3 DNA reads as TGCGCCAGCAGCAAACCGACAGGGACGGGGAATGAAAAACTGTTTTTT. Amino acid sequence: CASSKPTGTGNEKLFF. The chain joins TRBV5-1 to TRBJ1-4, with 7 bases matching TRBD1. The CDR3 length is 16 residues. CDR1 and CDR2 from the germline V gene are SGHRS and YFSETQ. J was trimmed by 5 bases and V by 4 bases; bases with no gene match: 11.

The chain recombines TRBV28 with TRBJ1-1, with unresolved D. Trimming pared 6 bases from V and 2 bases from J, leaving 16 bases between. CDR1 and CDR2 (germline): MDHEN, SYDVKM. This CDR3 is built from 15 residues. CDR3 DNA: TGTGCCAGCAGCCCGTTGGTTAGGAGCAACACTGAAGCTTTCTTT. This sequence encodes CASSPLVRSNTEAFF.

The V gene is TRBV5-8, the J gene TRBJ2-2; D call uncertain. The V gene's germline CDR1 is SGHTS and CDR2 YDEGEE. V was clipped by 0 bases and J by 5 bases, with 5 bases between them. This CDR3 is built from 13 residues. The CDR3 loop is CASSLDWTGELFF. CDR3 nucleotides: TGTGCCAGCAGCTTGGACTGGACCGGGGAGCTGTTTTTT. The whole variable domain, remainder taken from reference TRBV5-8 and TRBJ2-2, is EAGVTQSPTHLIKTRGQQATLRCSPISGHTSVYWYQQALGLGLQFLLWYDEGEERNRGNFPPRFSGRQFPNYSSELNVNALELEDSALYLCASSLDWTGELFFGEGSRLTVL.

CDR3 residues: CASSFGTAYGYTF. In DNA, the CDR3 is TGTGCCAGTAGTTTCGGGACAGCCTATGGCTACACCTTC. The chain links TRBV19 to TRBJ1-2; 7 nucleotides line up with TRBD1. Germline V CDR1 and CDR2: LNHDA, SQIVND (reference sequence). V lost 5 bases and J lost 4; bases outside the gene matches: 4. The CDR3 runs 13 residues. The full variable domain, rest sourced from reference TRBV19 and TRBJ1-2, is DGGITQSPKYLFRKEGQNVTLSCEQNLNHDAMYWYRQDPGQGLRLIYYSQIVNDFQKGDIAEGYSVSREKKESFPLTVTSAQKNPTAFYLCASSFGTAYGYTFGSGTRLTVV.